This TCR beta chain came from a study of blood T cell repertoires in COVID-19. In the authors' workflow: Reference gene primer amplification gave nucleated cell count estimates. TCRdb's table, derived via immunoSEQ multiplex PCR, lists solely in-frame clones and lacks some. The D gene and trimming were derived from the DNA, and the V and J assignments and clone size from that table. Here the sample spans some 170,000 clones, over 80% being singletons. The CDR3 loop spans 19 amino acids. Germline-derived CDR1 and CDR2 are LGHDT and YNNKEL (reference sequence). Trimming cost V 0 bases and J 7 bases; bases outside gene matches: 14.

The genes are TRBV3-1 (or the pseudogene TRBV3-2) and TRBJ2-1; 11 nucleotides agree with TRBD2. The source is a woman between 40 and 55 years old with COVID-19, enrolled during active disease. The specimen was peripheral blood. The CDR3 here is CASSQEGSASGGRLNEQFF. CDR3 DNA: TGTGCCAGCAGCCAAGAAGGTTCGGCTAGCGGGGGGAGGTTGAATGAGCAGTTCTTC.